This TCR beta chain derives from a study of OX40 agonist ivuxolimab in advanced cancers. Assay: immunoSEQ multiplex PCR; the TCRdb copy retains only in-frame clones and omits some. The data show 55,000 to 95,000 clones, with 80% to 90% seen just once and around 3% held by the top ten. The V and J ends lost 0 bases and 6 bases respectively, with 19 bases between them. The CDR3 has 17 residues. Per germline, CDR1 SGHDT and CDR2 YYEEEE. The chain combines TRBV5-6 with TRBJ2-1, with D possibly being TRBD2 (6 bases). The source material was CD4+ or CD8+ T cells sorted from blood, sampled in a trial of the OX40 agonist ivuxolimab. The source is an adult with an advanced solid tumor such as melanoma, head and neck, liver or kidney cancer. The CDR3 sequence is CASSLAGWEVGLNEQFF. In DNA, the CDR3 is TGTGCCAGCAGCTTGGCAGGGTGGGAGGTGGGTCTCAATGAGCAGTTCTTC.